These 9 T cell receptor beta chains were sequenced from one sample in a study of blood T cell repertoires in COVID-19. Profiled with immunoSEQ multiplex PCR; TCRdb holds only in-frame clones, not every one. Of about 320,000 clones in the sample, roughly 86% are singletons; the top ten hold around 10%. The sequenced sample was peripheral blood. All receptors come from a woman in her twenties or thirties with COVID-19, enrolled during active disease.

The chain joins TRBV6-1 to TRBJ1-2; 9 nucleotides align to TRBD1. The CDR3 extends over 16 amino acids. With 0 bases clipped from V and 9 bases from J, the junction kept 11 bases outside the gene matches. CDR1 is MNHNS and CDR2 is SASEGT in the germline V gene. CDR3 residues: CASSEALYGTGYSYTF. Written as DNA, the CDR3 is TGTGCCAGCAGTGAAGCGCTTTACGGGACAGGGTATAGCTACACCTTC.

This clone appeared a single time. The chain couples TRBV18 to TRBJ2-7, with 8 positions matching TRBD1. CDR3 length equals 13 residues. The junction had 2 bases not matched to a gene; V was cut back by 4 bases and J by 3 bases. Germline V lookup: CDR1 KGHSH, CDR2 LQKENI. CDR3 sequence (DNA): TGTGCCAGCTCACTTGGACAGGGCTACGAGCAGTACTTC. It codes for CASSLGQGYEQYF.

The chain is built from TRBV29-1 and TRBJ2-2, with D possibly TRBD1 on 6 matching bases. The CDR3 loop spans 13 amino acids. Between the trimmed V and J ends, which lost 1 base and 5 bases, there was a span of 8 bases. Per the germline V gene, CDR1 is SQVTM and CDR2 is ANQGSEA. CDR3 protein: CSVEGQGTGELFF. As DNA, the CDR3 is TGCAGCGTTGAAGGCCAGGGGACCGGGGAGCTGTTTTTT.

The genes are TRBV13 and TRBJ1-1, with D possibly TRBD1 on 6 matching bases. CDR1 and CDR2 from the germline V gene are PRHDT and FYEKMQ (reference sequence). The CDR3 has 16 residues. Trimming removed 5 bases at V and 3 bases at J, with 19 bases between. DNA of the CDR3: TGTGCCAGCAGCCCCAGGACAGCCCGAGGGGACACTGAAGCTTTCTTT. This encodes CASSPRTARGDTEAFF.

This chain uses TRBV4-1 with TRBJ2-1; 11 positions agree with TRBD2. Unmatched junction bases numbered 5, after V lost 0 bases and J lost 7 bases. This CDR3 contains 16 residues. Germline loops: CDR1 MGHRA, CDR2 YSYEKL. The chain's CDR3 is CASSQDSGGALNEQFF. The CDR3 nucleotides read TGCGCCAGCAGCCAAGATAGCGGGGGGGCCTTGAATGAGCAGTTCTTC.

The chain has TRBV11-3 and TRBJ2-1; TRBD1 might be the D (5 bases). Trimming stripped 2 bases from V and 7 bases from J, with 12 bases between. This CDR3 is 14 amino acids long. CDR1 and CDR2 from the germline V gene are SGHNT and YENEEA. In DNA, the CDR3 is TGTGCCAGCAGCTTACGTACAGGCGGAAATGAGCAGTTCTTC. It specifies CASSLRTGGNEQFF.

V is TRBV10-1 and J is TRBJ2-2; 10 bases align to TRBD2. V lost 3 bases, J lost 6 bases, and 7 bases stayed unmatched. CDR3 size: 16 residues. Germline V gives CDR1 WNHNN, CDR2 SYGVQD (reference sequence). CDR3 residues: CASSDQSGGVSGELFF. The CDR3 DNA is TGCGCCAGCAGTGACCAAAGCGGGGGGGTCTCCGGGGAGCTGTTTTTT.

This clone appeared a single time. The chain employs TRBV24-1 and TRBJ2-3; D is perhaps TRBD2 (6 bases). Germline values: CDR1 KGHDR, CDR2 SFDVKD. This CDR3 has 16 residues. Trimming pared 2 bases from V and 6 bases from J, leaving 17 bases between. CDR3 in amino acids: CATSDWGTCFPDTQYF. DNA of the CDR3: TGTGCCACCAGTGATTGGGGGACTTGCTTCCCCGATACGCAGTATTTT.

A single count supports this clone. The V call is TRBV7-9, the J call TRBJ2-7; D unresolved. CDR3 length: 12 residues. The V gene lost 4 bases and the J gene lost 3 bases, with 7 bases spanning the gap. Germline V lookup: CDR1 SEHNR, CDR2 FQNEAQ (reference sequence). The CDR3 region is CASSYLGYEQYF. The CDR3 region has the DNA TGTGCCAGCAGCTATCTAGGCTACGAGCAGTACTTC.